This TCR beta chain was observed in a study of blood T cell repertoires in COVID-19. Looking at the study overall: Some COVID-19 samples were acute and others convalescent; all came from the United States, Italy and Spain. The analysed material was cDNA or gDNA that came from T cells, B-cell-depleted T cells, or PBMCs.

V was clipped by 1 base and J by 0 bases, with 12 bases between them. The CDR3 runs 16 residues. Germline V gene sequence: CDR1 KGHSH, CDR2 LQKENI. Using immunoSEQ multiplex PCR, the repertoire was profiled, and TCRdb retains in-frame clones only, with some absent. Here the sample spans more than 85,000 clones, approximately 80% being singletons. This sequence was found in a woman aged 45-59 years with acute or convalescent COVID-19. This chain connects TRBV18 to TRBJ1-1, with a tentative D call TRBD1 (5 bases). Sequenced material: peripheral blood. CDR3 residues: CASSPQAGQMNTEAFF. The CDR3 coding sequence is TGTGCCAGCTCACCACAAGCAGGACAAATGAACACTGAAGCTTTCTTT.